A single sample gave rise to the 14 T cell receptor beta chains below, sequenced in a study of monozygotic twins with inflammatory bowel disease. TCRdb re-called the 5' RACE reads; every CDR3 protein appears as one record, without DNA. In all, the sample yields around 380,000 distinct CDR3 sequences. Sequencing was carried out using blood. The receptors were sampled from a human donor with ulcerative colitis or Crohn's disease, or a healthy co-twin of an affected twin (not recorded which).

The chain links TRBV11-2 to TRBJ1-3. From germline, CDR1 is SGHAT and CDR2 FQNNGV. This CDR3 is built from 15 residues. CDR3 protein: CASSLDWGTGNTIYF.

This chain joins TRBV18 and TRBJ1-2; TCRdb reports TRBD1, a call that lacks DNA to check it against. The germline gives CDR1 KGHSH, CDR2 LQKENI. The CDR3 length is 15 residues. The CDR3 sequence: CASSPLPDPTYGYTF.

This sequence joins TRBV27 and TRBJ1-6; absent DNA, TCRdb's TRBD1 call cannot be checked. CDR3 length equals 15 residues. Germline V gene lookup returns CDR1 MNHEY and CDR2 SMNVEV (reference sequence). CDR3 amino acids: CASSLMTARNSPLHF.

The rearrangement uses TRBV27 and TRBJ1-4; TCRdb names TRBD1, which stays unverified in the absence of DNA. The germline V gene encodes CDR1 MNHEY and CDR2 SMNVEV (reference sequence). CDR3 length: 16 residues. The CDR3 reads CASSTRQGATNEKLFF.

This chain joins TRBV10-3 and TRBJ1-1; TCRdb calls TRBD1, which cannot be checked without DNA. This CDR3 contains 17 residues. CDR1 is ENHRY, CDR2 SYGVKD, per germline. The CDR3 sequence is CAIRKTGGAGENTEAFF.

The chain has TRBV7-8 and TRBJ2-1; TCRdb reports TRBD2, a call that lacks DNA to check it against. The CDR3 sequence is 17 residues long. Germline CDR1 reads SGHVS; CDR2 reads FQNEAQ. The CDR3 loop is CASSPTILAGGLNEQFF.

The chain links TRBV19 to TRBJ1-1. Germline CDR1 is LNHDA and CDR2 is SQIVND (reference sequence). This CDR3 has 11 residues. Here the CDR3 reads CASSWRTEAFF. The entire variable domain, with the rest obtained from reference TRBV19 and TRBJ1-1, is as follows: DGGITQSPKYLFRKEGQNVTLSCEQNLNHDAMYWYRQDPGQGLRLIYYSQIVNDFQKGDIAEGYSVSREKKESFPLTVTSAQKNPTAFYLCASSWRTEAFFGQGTRLTVV.

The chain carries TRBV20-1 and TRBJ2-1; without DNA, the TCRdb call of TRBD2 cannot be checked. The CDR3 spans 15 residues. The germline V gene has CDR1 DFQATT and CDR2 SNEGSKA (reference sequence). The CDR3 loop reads CSARALAGEFAEQFF.

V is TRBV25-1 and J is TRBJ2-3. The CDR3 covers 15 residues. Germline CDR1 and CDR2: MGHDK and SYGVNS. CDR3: CASSDLSTRTDTQYF. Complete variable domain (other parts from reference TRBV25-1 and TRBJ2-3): EADIYQTPRYLVIGTGKKITLECSQTMGHDKMYWYQQDPGMELHLIHYSYGVNSTEKGDLSSESTVSRIRTEHFPLTLESARPSHTSQYLCASSDLSTRTDTQYFGPGTRLTVL.

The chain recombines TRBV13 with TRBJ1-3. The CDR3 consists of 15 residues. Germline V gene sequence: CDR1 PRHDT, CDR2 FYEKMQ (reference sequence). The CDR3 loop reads CASSATAFSGNTIYF.

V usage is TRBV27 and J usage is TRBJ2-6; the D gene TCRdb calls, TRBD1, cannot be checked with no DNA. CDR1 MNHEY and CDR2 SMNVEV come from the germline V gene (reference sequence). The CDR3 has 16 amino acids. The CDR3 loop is CASRPFPFSGANVLTF.

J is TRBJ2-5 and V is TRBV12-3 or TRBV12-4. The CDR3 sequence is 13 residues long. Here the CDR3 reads CASSSDARMAQYF.

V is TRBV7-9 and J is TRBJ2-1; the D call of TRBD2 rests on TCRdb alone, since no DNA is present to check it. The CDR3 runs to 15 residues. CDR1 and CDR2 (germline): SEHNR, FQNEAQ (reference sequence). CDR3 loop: CASSLTRGVYNEQFF.

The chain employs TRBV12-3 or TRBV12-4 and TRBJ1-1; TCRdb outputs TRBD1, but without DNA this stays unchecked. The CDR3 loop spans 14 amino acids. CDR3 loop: CASSEPGVNTEAFF.